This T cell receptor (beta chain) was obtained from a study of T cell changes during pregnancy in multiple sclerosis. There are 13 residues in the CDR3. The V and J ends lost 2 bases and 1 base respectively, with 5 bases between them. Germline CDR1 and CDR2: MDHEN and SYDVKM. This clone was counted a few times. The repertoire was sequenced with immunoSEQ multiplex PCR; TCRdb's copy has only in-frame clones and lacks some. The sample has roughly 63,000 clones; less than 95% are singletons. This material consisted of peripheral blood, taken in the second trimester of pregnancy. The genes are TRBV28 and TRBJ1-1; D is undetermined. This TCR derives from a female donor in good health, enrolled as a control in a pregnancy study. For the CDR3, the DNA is TGTGCCAGCAGTTTAACATCGAACACTGAAGCTTTCTTT. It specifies CASSLTSNTEAFF.